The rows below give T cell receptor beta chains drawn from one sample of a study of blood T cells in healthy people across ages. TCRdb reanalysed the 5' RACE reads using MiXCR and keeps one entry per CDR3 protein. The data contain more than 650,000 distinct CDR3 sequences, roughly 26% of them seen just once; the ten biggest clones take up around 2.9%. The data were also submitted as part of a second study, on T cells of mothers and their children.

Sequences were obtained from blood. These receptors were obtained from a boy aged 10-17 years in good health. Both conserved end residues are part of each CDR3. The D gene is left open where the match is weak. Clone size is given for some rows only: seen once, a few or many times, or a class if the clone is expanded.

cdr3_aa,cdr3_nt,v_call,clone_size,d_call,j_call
CASSEQTAAHEQYF,TGTGCCAGTAGTGAGCAGACAGCTGCCCACGAGCAGTACTTC,TRBV19,few,NA,TRBJ2-7
CASSPRKGPGELFF,TGTGCCAGCAGCCCCCGGAAGGGCCCCGGGGAGCTGTTTTTT,TRBV7-6,NA,NA,TRBJ2-2
CASSYGGDGRYEQYF,TGTGCCAGCAGTTACGGGGGGGACGGACGCTACGAGCAGTACTTC,TRBV6-2/TRBV6-3,NA,TRBD2,TRBJ2-7
CAISESDRPETQYF,TGTGCCATCAGTGAGTCGGACAGGCCAGAGACCCAGTACTTC,TRBV10-3,NA,TRBD1,TRBJ2-5
CASSPGGLDKTGANVLTF,TGTGCCAGCAGCCCAGGGGGACTGGACAAGACTGGGGCCAACGTCCTGACTTTC,TRBV3-1,few,NA,TRBJ2-6
CASSWTGGRYEQYF,TGTGCCAGCAGTTGGACAGGGGGCCGTTACGAGCAGTACTTC,TRBV27,few,TRBD1,TRBJ2-7
CASSLLGGGRETQYF,TGTGCCAGCAGCTTATTGGGGGGGGGACGGGAGACCCAGTACTTC,TRBV7-3,NA,TRBD2,TRBJ2-5
CAITKGQGYNEQFF,TGTGCCATCACCAAGGGACAGGGGTACAATGAGCAGTTCTTC,TRBV10-3,NA,TRBD1,TRBJ2-1
CASRDSPNCGYTF,TGTGCCAGCAGAGACAGTCCGAACTGTGGCTACACCTTC,TRBV6-5,few,NA,TRBJ1-2
CSAPHEGQLEAFF,TGCAGTGCTCCCCACGAGGGGCAGCTTGAAGCTTTCTTT,TRBV20-1,few,NA,TRBJ1-1
CASSYSTYYNEQFF,TGTGCCAGCAGTTACTCGACTTACTACAATGAGCAGTTCTTC,TRBV6-5,NA,NA,TRBJ2-1
CASFNREETQYF,TGTGCCAGCTTCAACAGGGAGGAGACCCAGTACTTC,TRBV18,few,NA,TRBJ2-5
CASSYTTGQGYGYTF,TGTGCCAGCAGCTATACGACAGGCCAGGGATATGGCTACACCTTC,TRBV5-5,NA,NA,TRBJ1-2
CAIRNRDTDSYEQYF,TGTGCCATCAGAAACCGGGACACCGATTCCTACGAGCAGTACTTC,TRBV10-3,NA,NA,TRBJ2-7
CASSSGTGSEQYF,TGTGCCAGCAGTTCCGGGACAGGGAGCGAGCAGTACTTC,TRBV7-9,few,TRBD1,TRBJ2-7
CASSLERQRLKAFF,TGTGCCAGCAGCTTAGAAAGACAGCGCCTGAAAGCTTTCTTT,TRBV13,NA,NA,TRBJ1-1
CASSLGTGLGYEQYF,TGTGCCAGCAGCTTAGGGACAGGGCTTGGTTACGAGCAGTACTTC,TRBV7-9,few,TRBD1,TRBJ2-7
CASSPRGTAQPQHF,TGTGCCAGCAGCCCTAGGGGGACGGCCCAGCCCCAGCATTTT,TRBV9,NA,NA,TRBJ1-5
CAVAGQSNTEAFF,TGTGCCGTGGCGGGACAGTCGAACACTGAAGCTTTCTTT,TRBV10-3,few,TRBD1,TRBJ1-1
CSAPARGTGELFF,TGCAGTGCTCCTGCCCGCGGCACCGGGGAGCTGTTTTTT,TRBV20-1,NA,NA,TRBJ2-2
CASTSPAAGSYGYTF,TGTGCCAGCACCTCTCCAGCGGCAGGGAGCTATGGCTACACCTTC,TRBV27,few,NA,TRBJ1-2
CASSLSPNQETQYF,TGTGCCAGCAGTTTATCTCCGAACCAAGAGACCCAGTACTTC,TRBV12-3/TRBV12-4,NA,NA,TRBJ2-5
CSALGQHLVSNQPQHF,TGCAGTGCTTTGGGACAGCATTTGGTTAGCAATCAGCCCCAGCATTTT,TRBV20-1,NA,TRBD1,TRBJ1-5
CAWSSGTQGPDTQYF,TGTGCCTGGAGTTCCGGGACTCAGGGCCCAGATACGCAGTATTTT,TRBV30,few,NA,TRBJ2-3
CSAEMPASGEETQYF,TGCAGTGCCGAAATGCCGGCTAGCGGGGAGGAGACCCAGTACTTC,TRBV20-1,few,TRBD2,TRBJ2-5
CASSFKPDSYEQYF,TGTGCCAGCAGCTTTAAACCGGACAGTTACGAGCAGTACTTC,TRBV28,few,NA,TRBJ2-7
CASSPKAGVSDTIYF,TGCGCCAGCAGCCCGAAGGCAGGGGTGTCTGACACCATATATTTT,TRBV4-3,NA,NA,TRBJ1-3
CASCPGAGGLQETQYF,TGTGCCAGCTGCCCGGGGGCGGGGGGCCTTCAAGAGACCCAGTACTTC,TRBV6-1,few,TRBD2,TRBJ2-5
CASSPRDRGLGEQYF,TGTGCCAGCTCACCCCGGGACAGGGGATTAGGGGAGCAGTACTTC,TRBV18,few,TRBD1,TRBJ2-7
CASSTVGGYTF,TGTGCCAGCAGCACAGTCGGCGGCTACACCTTC,TRBV12-3/TRBV12-4,NA,NA,TRBJ1-2
CSVEWSGTATNYGYTF,TGCAGCGTTGAATGGAGTGGGACAGCAACCAACTATGGCTACACCTTC,TRBV29-1,NA,TRBD1,TRBJ1-2
CASSLRSPQTLSYNSPLYF,TGCGCCAGCAGCTTGAGGTCTCCTCAAACCCTCTCCTATAATTCACCCCTCTACTTT,TRBV5-1,few,NA,TRBJ1-6
CASSRERGEQFF,TGCGCCAGCAGCCGAGAACGGGGGGAGCAGTTCTTC,TRBV4-1,few,NA,TRBJ2-1
CASSKGLAGGSTDTQYF,TGCGCCAGCAGCAAAGGACTAGCGGGGGGGAGCACAGATACGCAGTATTTT,TRBV5-1,NA,TRBD2,TRBJ2-3
CSARPPTGDSYNEQFF,TGCAGTGCTAGACCCCCAACAGGGGACTCCTACAATGAGCAGTTCTTC,TRBV20-1,NA,TRBD1,TRBJ2-1
CASSYGLAGGWSTDTQYF,TGTGCCAGCAGCTACGGACTAGCGGGAGGGTGGAGCACAGATACGCAGTATTTT,TRBV13,NA,TRBD2,TRBJ2-3
CASSSSATGNTIYF,TGTGCCAGCAGTTCCTCGGCGACTGGAAACACCATATATTTT,TRBV12-3/TRBV12-4,few,NA,TRBJ1-3
CASRSRDQNYEQYF,TGTGCCAGCAGGTCTCGGGATCAGAACTACGAGCAGTACTTC,TRBV28,NA,NA,TRBJ2-7
CASRETGATNEKLFF,TGTGCCAGCAGGGAGACGGGGGCAACTAATGAAAAACTGTTTTTT,TRBV7-2,NA,NA,TRBJ1-4
CASSHPSGQGQETQYF,TGCGCCAGCAGCCATCCCTCGGGACAGGGTCAAGAGACCCAGTACTTC,TRBV4-1,few,TRBD1,TRBJ2-5
CASTSFGVQGWGNQPQHF,TGTGCCAGCACCTCTTTTGGGGTACAGGGTTGGGGCAATCAGCCCCAGCATTTT,TRBV12-3/TRBV12-4,few,NA,TRBJ1-5
CASSPILDPPEQFF,TGTGCCAGCTCACCAATATTGGATCCCCCGGAGCAGTTCTTC,TRBV18,few,NA,TRBJ2-1
CASSHPAGLAGVQETQYF,TGCGCCAGCAGCCACCCTGCGGGCCTAGCGGGGGTCCAAGAGACCCAGTACTTC,TRBV4-1,NA,TRBD2,TRBJ2-5
CASSRTGLGSEPQHF,TGTGCCAGCAGCCGGACAGGGCTGGGGAGTGAGCCCCAGCATTTT,TRBV27,NA,TRBD1,TRBJ1-5
CATSSGGVAKNIQYF,TGTGCCACCAGCAGCGGGGGAGTAGCCAAAAACATTCAGTACTTC,TRBV15,NA,NA,TRBJ2-4
CASSVGRIYRPQHF,TGTGCCAGCAGTGTCGGACGAATCTATCGGCCCCAGCATTTT,TRBV27,NA,NA,TRBJ1-5
CASSRIVNTEAFF,TGCGCCAGCAGCCGGATTGTGAACACTGAAGCTTTCTTT,TRBV4-1,few,NA,TRBJ1-1
CARKTLTDHLNTGELFF,TGTGCCAGGAAAACCCTGACGGACCATTTGAACACCGGGGAGCTGTTTTTT,TRBV25-1,few,NA,TRBJ2-2
CAISEGGANQETQYF,TGTGCCATCAGTGAGGGCGGGGCGAATCAAGAGACCCAGTACTTC,TRBV10-3,NA,NA,TRBJ2-5
CASSLGQGNFSPLHF,TGTGCCAGCAGCTTAGGCCAGGGCAATTTTTCACCCCTCCACTTT,TRBV7-2,NA,NA,TRBJ1-6
CASSLEAPSEQYF,TGTGCCAGCAGCTTAGAAGCCCCTTCCGAGCAGTACTTC,TRBV7-9,NA,NA,TRBJ2-7
CASSFYGTVGVYGYTF,TGTGCCAGCAGCTTCTACGGGACAGTGGGGGTCTATGGCTACACCTTC,TRBV5-6,few,TRBD1,TRBJ1-2
CASSADRVGEAFF,TGTGCCAGCTCTGCGGACAGGGTGGGTGAAGCTTTCTTT,TRBV18,NA,TRBD1,TRBJ1-1
CASRPLAGGYEQYF,TGTGCCAGCAGACCCTTAGCGGGGGGGTACGAGCAGTACTTC,TRBV28,NA,TRBD2,TRBJ2-7
CASSSAGSYSNQPQHF,TGTGCCAGCAGTTCGGCAGGAAGCTATAGCAATCAGCCCCAGCATTTT,TRBV28,NA,NA,TRBJ1-5
CAISESKRTPYEQYF,TGTGCCATCAGTGAGTCGAAAAGAACTCCCTACGAGCAGTACTTC,TRBV10-3,NA,NA,TRBJ2-7
CASSVGLAEHTDTQYF,TGCGCCAGCAGCGTGGGACTAGCGGAGCACACAGATACGCAGTATTTT,TRBV5-1,few,TRBD2,TRBJ2-3
CSAGTSGSGTQYF,TGCAGTGCCGGGACTAGCGGGAGCGGGACCCAGTACTTC,TRBV20-1,NA,TRBD2,TRBJ2-5